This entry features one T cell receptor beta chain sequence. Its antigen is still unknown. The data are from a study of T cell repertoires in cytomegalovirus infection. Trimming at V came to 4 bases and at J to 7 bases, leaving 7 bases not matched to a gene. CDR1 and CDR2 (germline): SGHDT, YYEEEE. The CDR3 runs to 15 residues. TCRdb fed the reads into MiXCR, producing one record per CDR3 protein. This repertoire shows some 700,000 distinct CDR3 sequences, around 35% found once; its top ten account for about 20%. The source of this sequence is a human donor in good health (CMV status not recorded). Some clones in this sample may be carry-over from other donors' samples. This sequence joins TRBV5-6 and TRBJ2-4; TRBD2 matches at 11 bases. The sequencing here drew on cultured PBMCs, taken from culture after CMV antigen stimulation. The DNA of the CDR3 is TGTGCCAGCAGCCTTCTAGCGGGAGGAGCTAACATTCAGTACTTC. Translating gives CASSLLAGGANIQYF. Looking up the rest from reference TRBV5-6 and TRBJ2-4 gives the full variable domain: DAGVTQSPTHLIKTRGQQVTLRCSPKSGHDTVSWYQQALGQGPQFIFQYYEEEERQRGNFPDRFSGHQFPNYSSELNVNALLLGDSALYLCASSLLAGGANIQYFGAGTRLSVL.